This TCR beta chain is drawn from a study of graft-versus-host responses after intestinal transplantation. CDR3 size: 15 residues. Trimming removed 3 bases at V and 3 bases at J, with 14 bases between. The germline gives CDR1 ENHRY, CDR2 SYGVKD. To release intraepithelial and lamina propria lymphocytes, the graft tissue was processed. This clone appeared once. Repertoires were generated with immunoSEQ multiplex PCR, while TCRdb's copy carries only in-frame clones and drops some. There are some 7,000 clones in the sample; around two thirds occur only once, and more than 4.5% lies in the top ten. This clonotype was obtained from a human patient who received an intestinal transplant, so some T cells may come from the graft donor. The sequenced sample was ileum tissue, obtained roughly 50 days after transplant. The rearrangement joins TRBV10-3 to TRBJ1-1; D is unclear. The CDR3 protein is CAISDLRKMDTEAFF. CDR3 bases: TGTGCCATCAGTGACCTCAGAAAAATGGACACTGAAGCTTTCTTT.